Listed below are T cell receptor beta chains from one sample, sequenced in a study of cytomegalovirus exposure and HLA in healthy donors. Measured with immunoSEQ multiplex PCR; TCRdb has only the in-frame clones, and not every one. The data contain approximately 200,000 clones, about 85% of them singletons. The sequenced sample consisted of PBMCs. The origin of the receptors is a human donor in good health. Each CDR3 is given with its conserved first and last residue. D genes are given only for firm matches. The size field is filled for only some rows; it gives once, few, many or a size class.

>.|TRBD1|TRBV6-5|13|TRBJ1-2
TGTGCCAGCAGTCAGACAGGGCTGGGTGGCTACACCTTC
CASSQTGLGGYTF
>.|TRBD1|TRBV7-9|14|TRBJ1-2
TGTGCCAGCAGCTTAGAGACAGGGGAATGGGGCTACACCTTC
CASSLETGEWGYTF
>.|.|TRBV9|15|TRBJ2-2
TGTGCCAGCAGCGTAGGGACAAGTTTAGGCGGGGAGCTGTTTTTT
CASSVGTSLGGELFF
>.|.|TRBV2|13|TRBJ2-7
TGTGCCAGCAGTGAACGGGGAACCTACGAGCAGTACTTC
CASSERGTYEQYF
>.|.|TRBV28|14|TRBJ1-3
TGTGCCAGCACTGGTCTTAGCTCTGGAAACACCATATATTTT
CASTGLSSGNTIYF
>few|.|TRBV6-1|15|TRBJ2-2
TGTGCCAGCAGTGAATTGGGGGGTTCCACCGGGGAGCTGTTTTTT
CASSELGGSTGELFF
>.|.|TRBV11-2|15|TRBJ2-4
TGTGCCAGCAGCTCTGGGGGGGGCATAGGGGACATTCAGTACTTC
CASSSGGGIGDIQYF
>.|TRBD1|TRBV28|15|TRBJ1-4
TGTGCCTCGGCCAGTTCCGGGACAGAAAATGAAAAACTGTTTTTT
CASASSGTENEKLFF
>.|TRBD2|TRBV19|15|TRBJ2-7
TGTGCCAGTAGTATATTTAGCGGGCCCTCCTACGAGCAGTACTTC
CASSIFSGPSYEQYF
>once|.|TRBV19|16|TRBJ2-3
TGTGCCAGTAAGCTAAGGGGAACTAGCTGGTCAGATACGCAGTATTTT
CASKLRGTSWSDTQYF
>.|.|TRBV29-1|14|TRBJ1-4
TGCAGCGTTCAATTGGACAGTAAAAATGAAAAACTGTTTTTT
CSVQLDSKNEKLFF
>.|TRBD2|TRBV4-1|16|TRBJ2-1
TGCGCCAGCAGCCACCCCGGGACTAGCCCCTACAATGAGCAGTTCTTC
CASSHPGTSPYNEQFF
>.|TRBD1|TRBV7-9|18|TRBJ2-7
TGTGCCAGCAGCTTAAACCCTCTCGGGCAGGGGGCAGTCTACGAGCAGTACTTC
CASSLNPLGQGAVYEQYF
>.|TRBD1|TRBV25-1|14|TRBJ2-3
TGTGCCAGCATCCGGGACAGCTCCACAGATACGCAGTATTTT
CASIRDSSTDTQYF
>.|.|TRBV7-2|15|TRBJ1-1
TGTGCCAGCAGCTTAGCTACAGCTATGAACACTGAAGCTTTCTTT
CASSLATAMNTEAFF
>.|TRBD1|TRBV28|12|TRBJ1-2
TGTGCCAGCAGTCGACAGGGGGTTGGCTACACCTTC
CASSRQGVGYTF
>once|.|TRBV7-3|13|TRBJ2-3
TGTGCCAGCAGCTTAACATTCTCCGATACGCAGTATTTT
CASSLTFSDTQYF
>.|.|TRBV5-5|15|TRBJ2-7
TGTGCCAGCAGCTTGGGGGCAGGGCCCCTATACGAGCAGTACTTC
CASSLGAGPLYEQYF
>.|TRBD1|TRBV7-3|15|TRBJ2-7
TGTGCCAGCAGCTCCTCCGGGACAGGGGGCTACGAGCAGTACTTC
CASSSSGTGGYEQYF
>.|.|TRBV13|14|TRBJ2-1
TGTGCCAGCAGCTTAAGTAGCTCCTACAATGAGCAGTTCTTC
CASSLSSSYNEQFF
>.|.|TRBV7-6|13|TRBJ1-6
TGTGCCAGCAGCTTAGAAAGCAATTCACCCCTCCACTTT
CASSLESNSPLHF
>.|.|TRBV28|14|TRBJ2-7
TGTGCCAGCAGACCCCCCGGACAGTTCTACGAGCAGTACTTC
CASRPPGQFYEQYF
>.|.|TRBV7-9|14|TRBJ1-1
TGTGCCAGCAGCTCGGACAGATTGAACACTGAAGCTTTCTTT
CASSSDRLNTEAFF
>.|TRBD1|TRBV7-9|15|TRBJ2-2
TGTGCCAGCAGCCCCAAGGACAGGGACACCGGGGAGCTGTTTTTT
CASSPKDRDTGELFF
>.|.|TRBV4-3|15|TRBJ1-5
TGCGCCAGCAGCCAGGAGGGACGGTTCAATCAGCCCCAGCATTTT
CASSQEGRFNQPQHF
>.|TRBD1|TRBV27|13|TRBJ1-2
TGTGCCAGCAGCAGAACAGGGGAGGATGGCTACACCTTC
CASSRTGEDGYTF
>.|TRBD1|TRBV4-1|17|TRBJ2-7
TGCGCCAGCAGCCAATACGAGCGCAGGGGGTCGGGCGACGAGCAGTACTTC
CASSQYERRGSGDEQYF